This TCR beta chain was identified in a study of CD8 T cells in Susac syndrome. From germline, CDR1 is MNHEY and CDR2 SMNVEV (reference sequence). The CDR3 totals 15 residues. The V and J ends lost 5 bases and 1 base respectively, with 12 bases between them. Reverse transcription used about 0.45 to 1 ug RNA and random hexamers. TCRdb passed the immunoSEQ multiplex PCR reads through MiXCR, listing each CDR3 protein once. The profile covers about 80,000 distinct CDR3 sequences, with around 94% appearing a single time and approximately 0.26% taken by the ten largest. The sequence was collected from a human donor in good health. The rearrangement links TRBV27 to TRBJ1-3; D call uncertain. The material sequenced was CD8+ T cells from PBMCs. The chain's CDR3 is CASSPAGISGNTIYF. The DNA for the CDR3 is TGTGCCAGCAGTCCCGCGGGCATATCTGGAAACACCATATATTTT.